The rows below give T cell receptor beta chains drawn from one sample of a study of T cell responses to AZD1222 COVID-19 vaccine. The table came from immunoSEQ multiplex PCR; TCRdb's copy has only in-frame clones and leaves some out. The sample yields about 120,000 clones, roughly 90% seen once. Specimen: peripheral blood, collected on day 0 of AZD1222 vaccination. These receptors came from an adult in good health. CDR3s include the opening cysteine and the closing phenylalanine or tryptophan. A D gene is named only where the DNA matches it firmly. A row's size may be missing; if present it is once, few, many or a size class.

J,V,D,size,DNA,CDR3
TRBJ1-4,TRBV2,TRBD1,NA,TGTGCCAGCAGATGGGGACAGGGGGGAGAAAAACTGTTTTTT,CASRWGQGGEKLFF
TRBJ2-7,TRBV11-1,TRBD2,NA,TGTGCCAGCAGCTTAGTATGGGGGGGCGAGCAGTACTTC,CASSLVWGGEQYF
TRBJ2-5,TRBV27,TRBD2,NA,TGTGCCAGCAAAACATTCCTTACTAGCGGGGCCCAACGACAAGAGACCCAGTACTTC,CASKTFLTSGAQRQETQYF
TRBJ2-7,TRBV9,NA,NA,TGTGCCAGCAGCTCAGAGGCGGGAAGGGAGCAGTACTTC,CASSSEAGREQYF
TRBJ2-1,TRBV7-7,NA,NA,TGTGCTAGCAGCTTAGCGGGCGGCGGCAGGGGGCCCATGACCAATGAGCAGTTCTTC,CASSLAGGGRGPMTNEQFF
TRBJ2-3,TRBV7-3,TRBD2,NA,TGTGCCAGCAGCCTGGGTGCGGGAGCCCTCACAGATACGCAGTATTTT,CASSLGAGALTDTQYF
TRBJ2-5,TRBV5-1,NA,NA,TGCGCCAGCAGCTGGGGGGACAGTCAAGAAGAGACCCAGTACTTC,CASSWGDSQEETQYF
TRBJ2-3,TRBV11-2,TRBD2,NA,TGTGCCAGCAGCTCCCCGGGGAGGGGTACGCAGTATTTT,CASSSPGRGTQYF
TRBJ2-1,TRBV5-1,NA,NA,TGCGCCAGCAGCCCGCAGCCTAGTAGCAATGAGCAGTTCTTC,CASSPQPSSNEQFF
TRBJ1-1,TRBV15,NA,NA,TGTGCCACCAGCAGAGTTGGTTTCCGGACGAACACTGAAGCTTTCTTT,CATSRVGFRTNTEAFF
TRBJ2-7,TRBV6-5,NA,NA,TGTGCCAGCAGCCGGGAGCCCCTTGGCGAGCAGTACTTC,CASSREPLGEQYF
TRBJ2-7,TRBV19,NA,few,TGTGCCAGTAGCAGTGGGGCAGGGATTTCCTACGAGCAGTACTTC,CASSSGAGISYEQYF
TRBJ1-1,TRBV29-1,NA,NA,TGCAGCGTTGAAGATCCCGAAGGTTTCGTTGAAGCTTTCTTT,CSVEDPEGFVEAFF
TRBJ2-4,TRBV13,TRBD1,NA,TGTGCCAGCAGCTCTGGGACAGAAAACATTCAGTACTTC,CASSSGTENIQYF
TRBJ2-7,TRBV15,TRBD1,NA,TGTGCCACCAGCAAAATCGGGACAGGGCCTTCCTACGAGCAGTACTTC,CATSKIGTGPSYEQYF
TRBJ2-7,TRBV6-2/TRBV6-3,TRBD2,NA,TGTGCCAGCAGTTATTGGGCGGGGGGGACAAACTACGAGCAGTACTTC,CASSYWAGGTNYEQYF
TRBJ1-1,TRBV14,NA,NA,TGTGCCAGCAGCCAACCAATGAACACTGAAGCTTTCTTT,CASSQPMNTEAFF
TRBJ2-1,TRBV27,NA,NA,TGTGCCAGCAGTTTCCTCTCCTACAATGAGCAGTTCTTC,CASSFLSYNEQFF
TRBJ2-7,TRBV3-1/TRBV3-2,NA,NA,TGTGCCAGCAGCCAAGATACGTCCTACGAGCAGTACTTC,CASSQDTSYEQYF
TRBJ1-2,TRBV18,NA,NA,TGTGCCAGCTCACGGGCTGAGGGGCTATATGGCTACACCTTC,CASSRAEGLYGYTF
TRBJ2-7,TRBV28,TRBD1,NA,TGTGCCAGTCGGACAGGGGGAAGCTCCTACGAGCAGTACTTC,CASRTGGSSYEQYF
TRBJ2-3,TRBV3-1/TRBV3-2,NA,NA,TGTGCCAGCAGCGCTTGGGAGAGCACAGATACGCAGTATTTT,CASSAWESTDTQYF
TRBJ2-1,TRBV7-3,TRBD2,few,TGTGCCAGCAGCTTATCCCCGCGGGTAGCGGGAGGCGGTGAGCAGTTCTTC,CASSLSPRVAGGGEQFF
TRBJ1-2,TRBV10-3,TRBD1,once,TGTGCCATCACCTCGGGACAGGGGTATGGCTACACCTTC,CAITSGQGYGYTF
TRBJ1-1,TRBV28,NA,NA,TGTGCCAGCAGTCCCCTAGGGGAGCTTACCGGACGTTGGGCTTTCTTT,CASSPLGELTGRWAFF
TRBJ1-2,TRBV28,NA,few,TGTGCTGTACCTGGGACAAAACCCTATGGCTACACCTTC,CAVPGTKPYGYTF
TRBJ2-7,TRBV28,NA,NA,TGTGCCACCAGACGGGCTCCTACGAACGAGCAGTACTTC,CATRRAPTNEQYF
TRBJ2-1,TRBV5-1,TRBD2,NA,TGCGCCAGCAGCCCAGGGACTAGATGGAATGAGCAGTTCTTC,CASSPGTRWNEQFF
TRBJ1-6,TRBV28,TRBD1,NA,TGTGCCAGCAGTTCCCCCGGACAGGGACGTTCACCCCTCCACTTT,CASSSPGQGRSPLHF
TRBJ1-4,TRBV7-8,NA,NA,TGTGCCAGCAGACCCAGGGACACTACAACTAATGAAAAACTGTTTTTT,CASRPRDTTTNEKLFF
TRBJ2-1,TRBV11-2,TRBD2,many,TGTGCCAGCAGTTCCTATAGCGGGAGGGCCTACAATGAGCAGTTCTTC,CASSSYSGRAYNEQFF
TRBJ2-7,TRBV27,TRBD1,NA,TGTGCCAGCAGTTTGGGGGACAGGAACTACGAGCAGTACTTC,CASSLGDRNYEQYF
TRBJ1-2,TRBV6-2/TRBV6-3,TRBD1,once,TGTGCCAGCAGCCAGGGGGCCTATGGCTACACCTTC,CASSQGAYGYTF
TRBJ2-2,TRBV7-6,NA,NA,TGTGCCAGCAGCCCCGTGGGGACAACTAACACCGGGGAGCTGTTTTTT,CASSPVGTTNTGELFF
TRBJ2-7,TRBV21-1,NA,NA,TGTGCCAGCAGCCTAAGGGCACTAGCGGGAGGGCCGCGCTCCTACGAGCAGTACTTC,CASSLRALAGGPRSYEQYF
TRBJ1-1,TRBV30,NA,NA,TGTGCCTGGAGTCCGGGGGGGCTAGGAGGGAACACTGAAGCTTTCTTT,CAWSPGGLGGNTEAFF
TRBJ2-3,TRBV19,NA,NA,TGTGCCAGTAGTATCGGTGGGGCGGGATTCACAGATACGCAGTATTTT,CASSIGGAGFTDTQYF
TRBJ1-3,TRBV29-1,NA,NA,TGCAGCGTTGAGAGGGTGGAATCTGGAAACACCATATATTTT,CSVERVESGNTIYF
TRBJ2-7,TRBV3-1/TRBV3-2,NA,NA,TGTGCCAGCAGCCAAGGCTGGGGGTCCTACGAGCAGTACTTC,CASSQGWGSYEQYF
TRBJ2-7,TRBV6-5,NA,NA,TGTGCCAGCAGTCCCCGTTGGTACGAGCAGTACTTC,CASSPRWYEQYF
TRBJ1-2,TRBV9,NA,NA,TGTGCCAGCAGCGTAGGTAGCACTTACAAATATGGCTACACCTTC,CASSVGSTYKYGYTF
TRBJ1-1,TRBV19,TRBD1,NA,TGTGCCAGTAGTATTGGGACAGGAGGAAAGAACACTGAAGCTTTCTTT,CASSIGTGGKNTEAFF
TRBJ2-5,TRBV3-1/TRBV3-2,NA,NA,TGTGCCAGCAGCCCTCCCAGCGGAGCAGAGACCCAGTACTTC,CASSPPSGAETQYF
TRBJ2-3,TRBV11-2,NA,once,TGTGCCACCCTAGCGAGGAGCACAGATACGCAGTATTTT,CATLARSTDTQYF
TRBJ2-2,TRBV6-4,NA,NA,TGTGCCAGCAGTGAAGCGGCGGAGTCCACCGGGGAGCTGTTTTTT,CASSEAAESTGELFF
TRBJ1-5,TRBV19,NA,few,TGTGCCAGTAGTATAGGGGAGAGCAATCAGCCCCAGCATTTT,CASSIGESNQPQHF
TRBJ2-7,TRBV6-5,TRBD2,once,TGTGCCAGCAGTTCTCCCGGGAGGCCCGCCTACGAGCAGTACTTC,CASSSPGRPAYEQYF
TRBJ1-4,TRBV12-2,NA,NA,TGTGCAAGTCGCGGACGTAGAAATGAAAAACTGTTTTTT,CASRGRRNEKLFF